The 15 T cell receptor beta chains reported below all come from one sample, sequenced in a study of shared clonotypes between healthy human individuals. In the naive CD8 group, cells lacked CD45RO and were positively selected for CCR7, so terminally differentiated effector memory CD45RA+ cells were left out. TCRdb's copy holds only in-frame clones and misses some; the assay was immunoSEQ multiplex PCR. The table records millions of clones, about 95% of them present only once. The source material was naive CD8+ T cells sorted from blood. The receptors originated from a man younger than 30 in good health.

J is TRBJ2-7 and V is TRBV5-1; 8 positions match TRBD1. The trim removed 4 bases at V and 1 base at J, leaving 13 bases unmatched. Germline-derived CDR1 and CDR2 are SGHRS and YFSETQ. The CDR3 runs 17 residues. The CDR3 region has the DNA TGCGCCAGCAGCGGCCCCGGACAGGGAAAACATTCCTACGAGCAGTACTTC. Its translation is CASSGPGQGKHSYEQYF.

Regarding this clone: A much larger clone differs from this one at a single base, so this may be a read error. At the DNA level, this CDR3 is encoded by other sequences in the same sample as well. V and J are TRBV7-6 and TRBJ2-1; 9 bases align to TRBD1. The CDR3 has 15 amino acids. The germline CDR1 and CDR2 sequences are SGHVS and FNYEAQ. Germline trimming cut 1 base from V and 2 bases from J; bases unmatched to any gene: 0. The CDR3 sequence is CASSLDRGPYNEQFF. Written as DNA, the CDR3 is TGTGCCAGCAGCTTAGACAGGGGGCCCTACAATGAGCAGTTCTTC.

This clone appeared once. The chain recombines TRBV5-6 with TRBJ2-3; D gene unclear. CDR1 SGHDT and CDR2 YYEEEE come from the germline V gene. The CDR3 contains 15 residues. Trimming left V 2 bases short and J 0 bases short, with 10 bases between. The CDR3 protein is CASSLVGPSTDTQYF. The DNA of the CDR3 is TGTGCCAGCAGCTTAGTAGGACCCAGCACAGATACGCAGTATTTT.

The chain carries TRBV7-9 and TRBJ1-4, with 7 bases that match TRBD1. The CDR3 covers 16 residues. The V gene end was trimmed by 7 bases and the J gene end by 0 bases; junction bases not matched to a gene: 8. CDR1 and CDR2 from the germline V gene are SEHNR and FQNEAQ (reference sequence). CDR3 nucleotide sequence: TGTGCCAGCACCCGAGGGGGCCACCCAACTAATGAAAAACTGTTTTTT. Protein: CASTRGGHPTNEKLFF.

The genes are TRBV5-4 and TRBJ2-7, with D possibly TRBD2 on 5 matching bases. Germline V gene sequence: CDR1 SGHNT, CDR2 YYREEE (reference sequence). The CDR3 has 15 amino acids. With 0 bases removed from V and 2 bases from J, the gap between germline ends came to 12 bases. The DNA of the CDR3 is TGTGCCAGCAGCTTGGTTGAGGGTACGGCCTACGAGCAGTACTTC. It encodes CASSLVEGTAYEQYF.

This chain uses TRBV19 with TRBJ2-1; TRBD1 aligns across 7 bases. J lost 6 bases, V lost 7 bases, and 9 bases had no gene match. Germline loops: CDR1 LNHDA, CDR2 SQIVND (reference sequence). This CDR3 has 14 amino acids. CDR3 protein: CASKVLAGGNEQFF. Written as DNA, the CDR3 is TGTGCCAGTAAAGTTTTAGCAGGGGGCAATGAGCAGTTCTTC.

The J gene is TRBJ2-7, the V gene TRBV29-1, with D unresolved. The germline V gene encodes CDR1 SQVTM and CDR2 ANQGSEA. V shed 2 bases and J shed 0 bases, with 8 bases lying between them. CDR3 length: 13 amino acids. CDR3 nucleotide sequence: TGCAGCGTTGAAACCCAGAGCTCCTACGAGCAGTACTTC. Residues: CSVETQSSYEQYF.

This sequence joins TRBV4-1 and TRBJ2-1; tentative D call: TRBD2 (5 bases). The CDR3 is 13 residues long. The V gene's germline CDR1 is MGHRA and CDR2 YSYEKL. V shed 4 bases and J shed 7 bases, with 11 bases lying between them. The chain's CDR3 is CASSLRALNEQFF. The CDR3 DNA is TGCGCCAGCAGCCTGAGGGCCCTGAATGAGCAGTTCTTC.

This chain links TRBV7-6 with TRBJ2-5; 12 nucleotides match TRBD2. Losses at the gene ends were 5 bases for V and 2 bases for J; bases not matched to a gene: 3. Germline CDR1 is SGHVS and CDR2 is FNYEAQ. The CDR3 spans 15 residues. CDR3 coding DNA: TGTGCCAGCAGCCGGGGACTAGCGGGTCAAGAGACCCAGTACTTC. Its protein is CASSRGLAGQETQYF.

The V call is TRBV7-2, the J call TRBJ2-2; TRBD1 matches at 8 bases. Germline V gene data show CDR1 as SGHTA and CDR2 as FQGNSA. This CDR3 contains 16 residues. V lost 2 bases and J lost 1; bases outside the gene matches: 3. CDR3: CASSLWTGKNTGELFF. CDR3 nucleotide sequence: TGTGCCAGCAGCTTATGGACAGGGAAGAACACCGGGGAGCTGTTTTTT. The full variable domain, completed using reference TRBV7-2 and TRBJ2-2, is GAGVSQSPSNKVTEKGKDVELRCDPISGHTALYWYRQSLGQGLEFLIYFQGNSAPDKSGLPSDRFSAERTGGSVSTLTIQRTQQEDSAVYLCASSLWTGKNTGELFFGEGSRLTVL.

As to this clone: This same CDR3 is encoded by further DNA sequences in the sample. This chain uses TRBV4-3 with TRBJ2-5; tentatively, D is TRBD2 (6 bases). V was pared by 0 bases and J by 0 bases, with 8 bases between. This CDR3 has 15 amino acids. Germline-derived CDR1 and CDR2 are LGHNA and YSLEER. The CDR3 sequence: CASSQDRDYQETQYF. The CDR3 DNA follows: TGCGCCAGCAGCCAAGATCGGGACTACCAAGAGACCCAGTACTTC.

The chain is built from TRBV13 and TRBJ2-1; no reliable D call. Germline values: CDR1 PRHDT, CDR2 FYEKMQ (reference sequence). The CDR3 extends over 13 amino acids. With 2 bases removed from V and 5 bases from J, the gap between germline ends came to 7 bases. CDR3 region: CASSLFGDNEQFF. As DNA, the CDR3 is TGTGCCAGCAGCTTATTTGGAGACAATGAGCAGTTCTTC.

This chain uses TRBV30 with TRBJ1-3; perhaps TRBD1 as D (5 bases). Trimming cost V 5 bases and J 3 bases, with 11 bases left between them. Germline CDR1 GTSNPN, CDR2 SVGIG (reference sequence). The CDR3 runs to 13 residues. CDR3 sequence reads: CAWAPGVGNTIYF. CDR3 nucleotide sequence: TGTGCCTGGGCCCCGGGGGTTGGAAACACCATATATTTT.

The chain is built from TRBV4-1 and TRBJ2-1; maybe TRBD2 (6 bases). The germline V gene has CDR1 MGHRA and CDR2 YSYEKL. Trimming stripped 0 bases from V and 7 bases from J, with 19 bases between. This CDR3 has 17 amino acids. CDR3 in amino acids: CASSQDTPLAWGNEQFF. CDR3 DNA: TGCGCCAGCAGCCAAGATACCCCACTAGCCTGGGGGAATGAGCAGTTCTTC.

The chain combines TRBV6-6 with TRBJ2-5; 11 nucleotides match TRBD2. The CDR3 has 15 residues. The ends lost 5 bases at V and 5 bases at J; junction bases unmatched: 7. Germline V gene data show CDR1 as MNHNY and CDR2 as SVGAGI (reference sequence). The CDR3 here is CASSRLAGGIETQYF. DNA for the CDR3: TGTGCCAGCAGTCGATTAGCGGGGGGGATCGAGACCCAGTACTTC.